These T cell receptor beta chains were read from a single sample in a study of beta chain features in type 1 diabetes. Clones were read by immunoSEQ multiplex PCR, and TCRdb kept only the in-frame ones, dropping some. The top ten hold more than 0.4% of the sample, which has about 150,000 clones, around 10% seen once. The specimen was central memory CD4+ T cells from blood. All receptors derive from a young man with type 1 diabetes. Each CDR3 is given with its conserved first and last residue. Fields, in order: J gene, V gene, D gene, clone size, CDR3 protein, CDR3 DNA. The D gene is left open where the match is weak. Some rows mark clone size as missing; the rest say once, few, many or name a class of expanded clone.

TRBJ2-2 TRBV7-2 - - CASSDPPTHNTGELFF TGTGCCAGCAGTGACCCTCCGACACATAACACCGGGGAGCTGTTTTTT
TRBJ2-7 TRBV5-1 - few CASSPLGISYEQYF TGCGCCAGCAGCCCATTGGGCATATCCTACGAGCAGTACTTC
TRBJ2-7 TRBV9 - - CASSVRTGYEQYF TGTGCCAGCAGCGTGAGGACTGGCTACGAGCAGTACTTC
TRBJ2-5 TRBV5-1 TRBD1 - CASSYGTGGETQYF TGCGCCAGCAGCTACGGGACAGGGGGCGAGACCCAGTACTTC
TRBJ1-5 TRBV27 - few CASSLRVESNQPQHF TGTGCCAGCAGTTTGCGGGTGGAGAGCAATCAGCCCCAGCATTTT
TRBJ2-3 TRBV9 - few CASSGTGIGGGTDTQYF TGTGCCAGCAGCGGAACCGGGATCGGAGGCGGTACAGATACGCAGTATTTT
TRBJ2-3 TRBV6-1 - few CASSEGPPITDTQYF TGTGCCAGCAGTGAAGGGCCCCCAATCACAGATACGCAGTATTTT
TRBJ2-1 TRBV18 - - CASSPTIRGSSYNEQFF TGTGCCAGCTCTCCGACGATCAGGGGTTCCTCCTACAATGAGCAGTTCTTC
TRBJ1-1 TRBV9 - few CASSAQGWTEAFF TGTGCCAGCAGCGCGCAGGGGTGGACTGAAGCTTTCTTT
TRBJ2-5 TRBV5-6 - few CASSLWGPQETQYF TGTGCCAGCAGCTTGTGGGGGCCCCAAGAGACCCAGTACTTC
TRBJ2-1 TRBV19 TRBD2 - CASSIGLAGGNEQFF TGTGCCAGTAGTATCGGACTAGCGGGAGGGAATGAGCAGTTCTTC
TRBJ2-7 TRBV29-1 - few CSVRGGGLGEQYF TGCAGCGTTCGTGGGGGCGGTCTCGGGGAGCAGTACTTC
TRBJ2-2 TRBV7-9 - few CASSLEGPGTGELFF TGTGCCAGCAGCTTAGAGGGGCCAGGGACCGGGGAGCTGTTTTTT
TRBJ2-5 TRBV19 - - CASSIKTNRKETQYF TGTGCCAGTAGTATAAAGACTAACCGTAAAGAGACCCAGTACTTC
TRBJ2-3 TRBV5-4 - - CASSPGQSTDTQYF TGTGCCAGCAGCCCCGGACAAAGCACAGATACGCAGTATTTT
TRBJ2-5 TRBV4-1 TRBD2 - CASSQGTSGRQETQYF TGCGCCAGCAGCCAAGGGACTAGCGGGAGGCAAGAGACCCAGTACTTC
TRBJ2-4 TRBV28 - - CASSLAPRWYF TGTGCCAGCAGTCTCGCGCCTAGATGGTACTTC
TRBJ2-7 TRBV4-3 - few CASSQRSTSSGEQYF TGCGCCAGCAGCCAACGTTCGACTAGTAGCGGCGAGCAGTACTTC
TRBJ2-3 TRBV7-9 TRBD2 - CASSSGLAPDTQYF TGTGCCAGCAGCTCGGGACTAGCGCCAGATACGCAGTATTTT
TRBJ1-1 TRBV6-6 TRBD1 - CASSYSWTGENTEAFF TGTGCCAGCAGTTACTCTTGGACAGGAGAGAACACTGAAGCTTTCTTT
TRBJ2-6 TRBV18 TRBD2 few CASSPSGAGANVLTF TGTGCCAGCTCACCAAGCGGGGCTGGGGCCAACGTCCTGACTTTC
TRBJ2-1 TRBV20-1 - few CSAYPNGEQFF TGCAGTGCTTACCCGAACGGTGAGCAGTTCTTC
TRBJ2-3 TRBV18 - - CASSPRSRTSTDTQYF TGTGCCAGCTCACCAAGGTCACGGACTAGCACAGATACGCAGTATTTT
TRBJ1-2 TRBV28 - - CASRGAGAKDYGYTF TGTGCCAGCAGGGGAGCAGGCGCCAAGGACTATGGCTACACCTTC
TRBJ1-5 TRBV9 - many CASSARWDTNQPQHF TGTGCCAGCAGCGCCCGATGGGACACCAATCAGCCCCAGCATTTT
TRBJ2-1 TRBV7-9 TRBD1 few CASSLNDRGQFF TGTGCCAGCAGCCTAAATGACAGGGGGCAGTTCTTC
TRBJ2-3 TRBV7-9 TRBD2 - CASSSPGLAGATQYF TGTGCCAGCAGCTCACCGGGACTAGCGGGAGCAACGCAGTATTTT
TRBJ1-3 TRBV4-2 - - CASSQGAQSLGNTIYF TGTGCCAGCAGCCAAGGAGCACAGTCCTTAGGAAACACCATATATTTT
TRBJ2-1 TRBV28 - - CASSPHGVGAGEQFF TGTGCCAGCAGTCCACACGGCGTGGGGGCGGGTGAGCAGTTCTTC
TRBJ2-7 TRBV27 - - CASSLKHLASYEQYF TGTGCCAGCAGTTTAAAACACCTAGCGAGTTACGAGCAGTACTTC
TRBJ1-5 TRBV18 TRBD1 few CASSMETGGVQPQHF TGTGCCAGCTCGATGGAGACAGGGGGCGTCCAGCCCCAGCATTTT